Each of the 32 T cell receptor beta chains below was sequenced from the same sample in a study of identical twins. TCRdb itself ran the 5' RACE reads through MiXCR, one entry per CDR3 protein. The sample holds some 1,700,000 distinct CDR3 sequences, around a third seen once. Sequencing input: cord blood. The receptors derive from a newborn girl in good health.

This clonotype was recorded many times. The chain joins TRBV10-3 to TRBJ2-7, with no clear D. The germline CDR1 and CDR2 sequences are ENHRY and SYGVKD. V was clipped by 3 bases and J by 0 bases, with 3 bases between them. The CDR3 has 12 amino acids. The CDR3 region has the DNA TGTGCCATCAGTGACCTCTCCTACGAGCAGTACTTC. Translated, it gives CAISDLSYEQYF.

This clonotype has a handful of counts. The chain has TRBV20-1 and TRBJ2-3; 12 positions match TRBD2. V lost 0 bases, J lost 4 bases, and 8 bases stayed unmatched. Looked up from germline, CDR1 is DFQATT and CDR2 is SNEGSKA (reference sequence). CDR3 size: 17 residues. The CDR3: CSARDLLAGGRADTQYF. CDR3 bases: TGCAGTGCTAGAGATCTGCTAGCGGGGGGGCGAGCAGATACGCAGTATTTT.

This clonotype was picked up many times. The rearrangement links TRBV12-3 or TRBV12-4 to TRBJ2-1, with no clear D. V was trimmed by 6 bases and J by 4 bases, leaving 13 bases between them. The CDR3 totals 14 residues. The CDR3 bases are TGTGCCAGCAGACTCGAGTTCGGGTACAATGAGCAGTTCTTC. Amino acids: CASRLEFGYNEQFF.

This clonotype has ten or more counts. The V and J genes are TRBV29-1 and TRBJ1-2, with TRBD1 as a possible D gene (5 bases). The CDR3 runs to 11 residues. Trimming shortened V by 6 bases and J by 8 bases, and 13 bases separated the two germline ends. Germline values: CDR1 SQVTM, CDR2 ANQGSEA. The CDR3 spells CSVQQVPGYTF. In DNA, the CDR3 is TGCAGCGTGCAACAGGTCCCGGGCTACACCTTC. The full variable domain, its missing parts supplied by reference TRBV29-1 and TRBJ1-2, is SAVISQKPSRDICQRGTSLTIQCQVDSQVTMMFWYRQQPGQSLTLIATANQGSEATYESGFVIDKFPISRPNLTFSTLTVSNMSPEDSSIYLCSVQQVPGYTFGSGTRLTVV.

The gene calls are TRBV2 and TRBJ2-3, with TRBD2 identical over 11 bases. The J segment lost 3 bases and the V segment lost 7 bases, leaving 9 bases of the junction unmatched. Germline V gene data show CDR1 as SNHLY and CDR2 as FYNNEI. The CDR3 is 16 amino acids. The DNA of the CDR3 is TGTGCCAGCAAGAAACTAGCGGGAGCGTGGACAGATACGCAGTATTTT. It encodes CASKKLAGAWTDTQYF. Looking up the rest from reference TRBV2 and TRBJ2-3 gives the full variable domain: EPEVTQTPSHQVTQMGQEVILRCVPISNHLYFYWYRQILGQKVEFLVSFYNNEISEKSEIFDDQFSVERPDGSNFTLKIRSTKLEDSAMYFCASKKLAGAWTDTQYFGPGTRLTVL.

The J gene is TRBJ1-5, the V gene TRBV19; no definite D call. The germline V gene has CDR1 LNHDA and CDR2 SQIVND (reference sequence). This CDR3 contains 15 residues. V lost 5 bases to trimming and J lost 3 bases, with 14 bases between them. CDR3 loop: CASSPRRNLNQPQHF. The CDR3, as DNA: TGTGCCAGTAGTCCGCGACGGAACCTCAATCAGCCCCAGCATTTT. Based on the CDR3 plus reference TRBV19 and TRBJ1-5, the full variable domain is DGGITQSPKYLFRKEGQNVTLSCEQNLNHDAMYWYRQDPGQGLRLIYYSQIVNDFQKGDIAEGYSVSREKKESFPLTVTSAQKNPTAFYLCASSPRRNLNQPQHFGDGTRLSIL.

This clonotype appeared a few times. This rearrangement joins TRBV13 to TRBJ2-1; possible D gene TRBD2, 5 bases. Trimming cost V 5 bases and J 6 bases, with 8 bases left between them. The germline CDR1 and CDR2 sequences are PRHDT and FYEKMQ (reference sequence). The CDR3 loop spans 12 amino acids. CDR3 nucleotide sequence: TGTGCCAGCAGCACAACTAGCAATGAGCAGTTCTTC. Its protein is CASSTTSNEQFF.

The chain couples TRBV20-1 to TRBJ1-1, with no clear D. Germline V gives CDR1 DFQATT, CDR2 SNEGSKA (reference sequence). Trimming stripped 0 bases from V and 0 bases from J, with 8 bases between. This CDR3 is built from 14 residues. The CDR3 DNA follows: TGCAGTGCTAGAGATATGGGGATGAACACTGAAGCTTTCTTT. It yields the protein CSARDMGMNTEAFF.

This chain uses TRBV7-2 with TRBJ1-1, with D unclear. The CDR3 is made up of 14 amino acids. CDR1 is SGHTA and CDR2 is FQGNSA in the germline V gene. V dropped 3 bases and J dropped 2 bases, with 10 bases sitting between them. The CDR3: CASSFTSDNTEAFF. The CDR3 DNA reads TGTGCCAGCAGCTTCACTTCCGACAACACTGAAGCTTTCTTT.

This sequence joins TRBV5-1 and TRBJ2-3; a possible D gene is TRBD2 (5 bases). CDR1 is SGHRS and CDR2 is YFSETQ in the germline V gene. CDR3 size: 17 residues. Trimming took 0 bases from V and 2 from J, leaving 16 bases between them. The CDR3 protein is CASSLGRPGKHTDTQYF. CDR3 DNA: TGCGCCAGCAGCTTGGGAAGACCCGGGAAGCACACAGATACGCAGTATTTT.

The CDR3 loop is CASSPSPSRVDYGYTF. The CDR3 nucleotides read TGTGCCAGCAGCCCGAGCCCAAGTAGAGTTGACTATGGCTACACCTTC. V usage is TRBV6-1 and J usage is TRBJ1-2, with D unclear. Germline V gives CDR1 MNHNS, CDR2 SASEGT. Trimming removed 6 bases at V and 3 bases at J, with 20 bases between. This CDR3 spans 16 amino acids.

The chain recombines TRBV12-5 with TRBJ2-7, with D hard to call. Germline-derived CDR1 and CDR2 are LGHNT and FRNRAP. The CDR3 runs 11 residues. V was pared by 2 bases and J by 6 bases, with 5 bases between. CDR3: CASGLWIEQYF. The CDR3 nucleotides are TGTGCTAGTGGTTTGTGGATCGAGCAGTACTTC. Looking up the rest from reference TRBV12-5 and TRBJ2-7 gives the full variable domain: DARVTQTPRHKVTEMGQEVTMRCQPILGHNTVFWYRQTMMQGLELLAYFRNRAPLDDSGMPKDRFSAEMPDATLATLKIQPSEPRDSAVYFCASGLWIEQYFGPGTRLTVT.

This clonotype was counted only a few times. The rearrangement links TRBV6-1 to TRBJ2-1; D gene uncertain. There are 14 residues in the CDR3. Per the germline V gene, CDR1 is MNHNS and CDR2 is SASEGT. The germline V and J ends were trimmed by 2 bases and 4 bases, with 9 bases remaining between them. For the CDR3, the DNA is TGTGCCAGCAGTGAACCGGGCTTTTACAATGAGCAGTTCTTC. Amino acid sequence: CASSEPGFYNEQFF.

The chain is built from TRBV14 and TRBJ1-6; D unresolved. The CDR3 runs to 13 residues. V was pared by 0 bases and J by 10 bases, with 7 bases between. Germline V CDR1 and CDR2: SGHDN, FVKESK. The CDR3: CASSQELGSPLHF. DNA for the CDR3: TGTGCCAGCAGCCAAGAATTGGGGTCACCCCTCCACTTT.

This chain connects TRBV16 to TRBJ2-5, with D maybe TRBD2 (5 bases). The DNA end is more similar to TRBJ2-7, so the J call may be wrong. CDR1 KGHSY and CDR2 FQNENV come from the germline V gene. The CDR3 is 14 amino acids. CDR3 sequence: CASSHAGLHYEQYF. The CDR3 nucleotides are TGTGCCAGCAGCCACGCGGGCCTGCACTACGAGCAGTACTTC.

The chain links TRBV7-2 to TRBJ2-3; D is ambiguous. The V gene lost 2 bases and the J gene lost 0 bases, with 12 bases spanning the gap. Germline V gene data show CDR1 as SGHTA and CDR2 as FQGNSA. This CDR3 spans 16 amino acids. The CDR3 coding sequence is TGTGCCAGCAGCTTAAAGTCCAGACCTAGCACAGATACGCAGTATTTT. Its translation: CASSLKSRPSTDTQYF.

The rearrangement links TRBV7-2 to TRBJ2-3, with D perhaps matching TRBD2 (5 bases). V was shortened by 3 bases and J by 1 base, with 11 bases between the two germline ends. Germline loops: CDR1 SGHTA, CDR2 FQGNSA. The CDR3 covers 15 residues. In DNA form, the CDR3 reads TGTGCCAGCAGCTTCCTCGGACTGGGCACAGATACGCAGTATTTT. Its translation is CASSFLGLGTDTQYF.

Only one count was recorded for this clonotype. The chain couples TRBV2 to TRBJ2-7; D uncertain. V shed 3 bases and J shed 0 bases, with 15 bases lying between them. The CDR3 is 16 residues long. Germline assignment: CDR1 SNHLY and CDR2 FYNNEI. The CDR3 sequence is CASSEGRASNSYEQYF. For the CDR3, the DNA is TGTGCCAGCAGTGAGGGCCGGGCGTCCAACTCCTACGAGCAGTACTTC.

Only a few counts were recorded for this clonotype. The rearrangement joins TRBV12-3 or TRBV12-4 to TRBJ1-3, with TRBD1 identical over 9 bases. Trimming cost V 5 bases and J 4 bases; bases outside gene matches: 6. CDR3 length equals 15 residues. The CDR3 sequence is CASSRTGGWGNTIYF. CDR3 nucleotide sequence: TGTGCCAGCAGTCGTACAGGGGGCTGGGGAAACACCATATATTTT.

Ten or more counts support this clonotype. The J gene is TRBJ2-7, the V gene TRBV20-1; 8 bases line up with TRBD2. Germline CDR1 is DFQATT and CDR2 is SNEGSKA (reference sequence). The CDR3 totals 13 residues. The J segment lost 3 bases and the V segment lost 3 bases, leaving 4 bases of the junction unmatched. Here the CDR3 reads CSASLAGFYEQYF. In DNA, the CDR3 is TGCAGTGCTAGCCTAGCGGGTTTCTACGAGCAGTACTTC.

The rearrangement joins TRBV12-3 or TRBV12-4 to TRBJ2-1; no firm D call. This CDR3 has 15 amino acids. V was cut by 0 bases and J by 5 bases, with 11 bases left in between. The CDR3 is CASSLAYSPHNEQFF. CDR3 in DNA: TGTGCCAGCAGTTTAGCCTATTCGCCCCACAATGAGCAGTTCTTC.

The chain joins TRBV7-2 to TRBJ1-1; the D is unclear. Per the germline V gene, CDR1 is SGHTA and CDR2 is FQGNSA. The length of the CDR3 is 14 residues. Trimming shortened V by 0 bases and J by 5 bases, and 10 bases separated the two germline ends. CDR3 protein: CASSLALAETEAFF. Written as DNA, the CDR3 is TGTGCCAGCAGCTTAGCTCTCGCAGAGACTGAAGCTTTCTTT.

This clonotype occurred a few times. This chain connects TRBV10-3 to TRBJ2-7, with D hard to call. This CDR3 region has 13 residues. CDR1 and CDR2 (germline): ENHRY, SYGVKD. Trimming stripped 11 bases from V and 0 bases from J, with 14 bases between. The CDR3 spells CAVGGGLSYEQYF. The CDR3 nucleotides are TGTGCCGTCGGTGGCGGCCTCTCCTACGAGCAGTACTTC.

This clonotype was seen a handful of times. The V gene is TRBV7-2, the J gene TRBJ2-1; D unclear. The CDR3 consists of 15 residues. V was clipped by 1 base and J by 8 bases, with 15 bases between them. Germline V CDR1 and CDR2: SGHTA, FQGNSA. CDR3 coding DNA: TGTGCCAGCAGCTTAGTTTCTCTTGGGCGTCATGAGCAGTTCTTC. It codes for CASSLVSLGRHEQFF.

The chain recombines TRBV6-1 with TRBJ1-2; D gene unclear. With 1 base removed from V and 5 bases from J, the gap between germline ends came to 8 bases. Germline V lookup: CDR1 MNHNS, CDR2 SASEGT. CDR3 size: 13 residues. For the CDR3, the DNA is TGTGCCAGCAGTGAAGTGCCCAAGTATGGCTACACCTTC. This translates into CASSEVPKYGYTF.

This clonotype was detected a few times. In DNA, the CDR3 is TGTGCCAGCAGCTTATGGTATAGGCCGTCAACCCAAGAGACCCAGTTCTTC. This gives the protein CASSLWYRPSTQETQFF. This chain connects TRBV7-4 to TRBJ2-1; D remains unclear. Germline V gene data show CDR1 as SGHVT and CDR2 as SQSDAQ. The CDR3 covers 17 residues. V was clipped by 2 bases and J by 13 bases, with 27 bases between them.

The chain uses TRBV20-1 and TRBJ1-5; the D gene is possibly TRBD1 (6 bases). Germline assignment: CDR1 DFQATT and CDR2 SNEGSKA (reference sequence). This CDR3 region has 16 residues. The germline V and J ends were trimmed by 1 base and 10 bases, with 23 bases remaining between them. The CDR3 loop is CSARVLGGGLISPQHF. The CDR3, as DNA: TGCAGTGCTAGAGTATTAGGGGGGGGCCTTATCAGCCCCCAGCATTTT.

This clonotype occurred a few times. The chain uses TRBV6-4 and TRBJ2-2, with 10 bases matching TRBD2. The CDR3 runs 14 residues. The germline V gene encodes CDR1 MRHNA and CDR2 SNTAGT. V lost 6 bases, J lost 4 bases, and 2 bases stayed unmatched. The CDR3 is CASRTSGFTGELFF. The CDR3, as DNA: TGTGCCAGCAGGACTAGCGGGTTCACCGGGGAGCTGTTTTTT.

This clonotype was detected only a few times. This sequence joins TRBV3-1 and TRBJ2-3; 7 nucleotides align to TRBD2. V shed 3 bases, J shed 2 bases, and the junction held 5 bases outside the gene matches. There are 15 residues in the CDR3. Germline CDR1 and CDR2: LGHDT and YNNKEL (reference sequence). CDR3 loop: CASSQWRGITDTQYF. CDR3 DNA: TGTGCCAGCAGCCAGTGGCGGGGGATCACAGATACGCAGTATTTT.

The gene calls are TRBV9 and TRBJ1-2; D remains ambiguous. V was pared by 0 bases and J by 8 bases, with 11 bases between. Germline V gene data show CDR1 as SGDLS and CDR2 as YYNGEE. The CDR3 contains 13 residues. The CDR3 reads CASSVAALWGYTF. The CDR3 bases are TGTGCCAGCAGCGTAGCAGCTCTGTGGGGCTACACCTTC.

The V and J genes are TRBV20-1 and TRBJ1-2; the D gene is possibly TRBD1 (5 bases). Trimming took 3 bases from V and 4 from J, leaving 18 bases between them. Germline CDR1 DFQATT, CDR2 SNEGSKA (reference sequence). This CDR3 spans 15 amino acids. The CDR3 DNA reads as TGCAGTGCTAGTCCCTTCCGGGGGGGTCCCTATGGCTACACCTTC. Translation gives CSASPFRGGPYGYTF.

This clonotype was seen a handful of times. Germline and junction disagree at one end, which may indicate a read error. The CDR3 DNA is TGTGCCAGCAGCCCTAGCGGGAGGGCCCTCAATGAGAAGTTCTTC. Protein product: CASSPSGRALNEKFF. This chain connects TRBV9 to TRBJ2-1; 12 bases fit TRBD2. The CDR3 sequence is 15 residues long. CDR1 SGDLS and CDR2 YYNGEE come from the germline V gene.